This TCR beta chain was recorded in a study of neurological immune-mediated disorders. Trimming pared 2 bases from V and 4 bases from J, leaving 8 bases between. Germline V gives CDR1 MDHEN, CDR2 SYDVKM. This CDR3 has 14 amino acids. The time point is: longitudinal time-point 3. This clonotype appeared many times. The method for making cDNA was 5'RACE, and it used 10-nucleotide random UMIs. TCRdb fed the 5' RACE reads into MiXCR, producing one record per CDR3 protein. The data show 40,000 or so distinct CDR3 sequences, roughly 14% seen once. The V call is TRBV28, the J call TRBJ2-2; tentatively, D is TRBD1 (5 bases). This TCR derives from a man aged 25 to 40 in good health. The sequencing input was PBMCs. CDR3 bases: TGTGCCAGCAGTTTACAGGGTGGCACCGGGGAGCTGTTTTTT. It is translated as CASSLQGGTGELFF.